This T cell receptor beta chain is drawn from a study of cytomegalovirus exposure and HLA in healthy donors. Germline CDR1 reads SQVTM; CDR2 reads ANQGSEA. The V segment lost 4 bases and the J segment 3 bases; nucleotides outside the gene matches: 6. CDR3 length equals 15 residues. It was with 60 Vbeta and 13 Jbeta primers that the PCR ran. Clones were sequenced by immunoSEQ multiplex PCR, and TCRdb holds only the in-frame ones, with some missing. The table for this sample gives fewer than 40,000 clones. Material for sequencing was PBMCs. The TCR was taken from a woman aged 40 to 50 in good health and CMV-seropositive. The chain recombines TRBV29-1 with TRBJ2-1; 10 nucleotides agree with TRBD2. CDR3 nucleotide sequence: TGCAGCGTTGGCTCTAGCGGGGGTTTCTACAATGAGCAGTTCTTC. This gives the protein CSVGSSGGFYNEQFF.